Below are 26 T cell receptor beta chains sequenced from a single sample in a study of blood T cells in healthy people across ages. Then a second PCR, running about 6 to 12 cycles, was carried out with a sample-barcoded 5' primer and a J-beta primer mix. TCRdb itself ran the 5' RACE reads through MiXCR, one entry per CDR3 protein. This sample has 890,000 or so distinct CDR3 sequences, with around two thirds found just once. The sequenced sample was blood. These receptors originate from a man between 25 and 39 years old in good health.

This clonotype was recorded a few times. The chain combines TRBV12-3 or TRBV12-4 with TRBJ2-7; possible D gene TRBD2, 6 bases. The CDR3 spans 15 residues. The V end was cut by 3 bases, the J end by 3 bases, with 15 bases between. CDR3: CASSFAGILLYEQYF. CDR3 coding DNA: TGTGCCAGCAGTTTTGCGGGGATTCTCCTCTACGAGCAGTACTTC.

This clonotype appeared a few times. The V gene is TRBV6-6, the J gene TRBJ2-1, with D hard to call. Germline assignment: CDR1 MNHNY and CDR2 SVGAGI (reference sequence). V was trimmed by 6 bases and J by 8 bases, leaving 11 bases between them. The CDR3 extends over 12 amino acids. This CDR3 reads CASSLNPYEQFF. The CDR3 nucleotides read TGTGCCAGCAGCCTCAACCCTTATGAGCAGTTCTTC.

The chain couples TRBV9 to TRBJ1-2, with a weak D call TRBD1 (5 bases). The length of the CDR3 is 14 residues. Trimming left V 0 bases short and J 3 bases short, with 9 bases between. CDR1 and CDR2 (germline): SGDLS, YYNGEE. The CDR3 DNA is TGTGCCAGCAGCGTAGGCGTGGGGGACTATGGCTACACCTTC. It yields the protein CASSVGVGDYGYTF.

The chain joins TRBV9 to TRBJ2-7; TRBD1 aligns across 7 bases. With 3 bases clipped from V and 5 bases from J, the junction kept 11 bases outside the gene matches. Germline V CDR1 and CDR2: SGDLS, YYNGEE. This CDR3 region has 15 residues. This CDR3 reads CASSARGTPGDEQYF. The CDR3 region has the DNA TGTGCCAGCAGCGCCAGGGGGACACCTGGCGACGAGCAGTACTTC.

V is TRBV12-3 or TRBV12-4 and J is TRBJ2-1; D ambiguous. There are 15 residues in the CDR3. V was pared by 6 bases and J by 4 bases, with 16 bases between. The DNA for the CDR3 is TGTGCCAGCAGGCCCCCGGGCACAATATACAATGAGCAGTTCTTC. This gives the protein CASRPPGTIYNEQFF.

The chain employs TRBV4-2 and TRBJ1-1; D may be TRBD1 (6 bases). V shed 2 bases and J shed 8 bases, with 18 bases lying between them. This CDR3 has 15 residues. The V gene's germline CDR1 is LGHNA and CDR2 YNFKEQ. Written as DNA, the CDR3 is TGTGCCAGCAGCCAACAAGAGTCGTGGGGGGCAGAAGCTTTCTTT. This sequence encodes CASSQQESWGAEAFF.

The chain joins TRBV10-3 to TRBJ2-7, with D possibly being TRBD1 or TRBD2 (5 bases each). The CDR3 is 16 residues long. Germline V gene lookup returns CDR1 ENHRY and CDR2 SYGVKD. Trimming cost V 3 bases and J 5 bases, with 20 bases left between them. In DNA, the CDR3 is TGTGCCATCAGTGACATGATCGTTCGAGGGGCAGACGAGCAGTACTTC. Translated: CAISDMIVRGADEQYF.

The chain employs TRBV29-1 and TRBJ1-5, with a tentative D call TRBD1 (6 bases). The CDR3 totals 12 residues. Between the trimmed V and J ends, which lost 6 bases and 3 bases, there was a span of 9 bases. CDR1 and CDR2 (germline): SQVTM, ANQGSEA. The CDR3 spells CSVGGLNQPQHF. In DNA form, the CDR3 reads TGCAGCGTGGGGGGCCTCAATCAGCCCCAGCATTTT.

This clonotype was seen a handful of times. The chain links TRBV7-9 to TRBJ2-7; D gene unclear. V gave up 5 bases and J gave up 7 bases, with 12 bases separating them. The germline V gene encodes CDR1 SEHNR and CDR2 FQNEAQ (reference sequence). This CDR3 comprises 12 residues. This CDR3 reads CASSRPASEQYF. DNA of the CDR3: TGTGCCAGCAGCAGGCCTGCCAGTGAGCAGTACTTC.

The CDR3 sequence: CASSLGGTGGMSNQPQHF. Here the CDR3 DNA reads TGTGCCAGCAGCTTAGGTGGGACAGGGGGAATGAGCAATCAGCCCCAGCATTTT. J is TRBJ1-5 and V is TRBV7-8; 11 bases match TRBD1. Losses at the gene ends were 1 base for V and 1 base for J; bases not matched to a gene: 6. Per the germline V gene, CDR1 is SGHVS and CDR2 is FQNEAQ. This CDR3 has 18 amino acids.

This clonotype has only one observation. This chain joins TRBV18 and TRBJ2-4; D tentatively reads TRBD1 or TRBD2 (5 bases each). Matching the DNA end better, TRBJ2-7 makes the J call doubtful. Germline V gene data show CDR1 as KGHSH and CDR2 as LQKENI. The CDR3 is 13 amino acids. The CDR3 DNA sequence: TGTGCCAGCTCACCCGGGGCGGGCTACGAGCAGTACTTC. It specifies CASSPGAGYEQYF.

This clonotype has a count of ten or more. J is TRBJ2-7 and V is TRBV6-5, with a possible D match to TRBD2 (6 bases). Germline CDR1 is MNHEY and CDR2 is SVGAGI. The CDR3 has 15 amino acids. The V and J ends lost 1 base and 0 bases respectively, with 10 bases between them. The CDR3 sequence is CASSYWRAPSYEQYF. CDR3 nucleotides: TGTGCCAGCAGTTACTGGAGGGCCCCCTCCTACGAGCAGTACTTC.

This clonotype turned up a few times. The chain employs TRBV12-3 or TRBV12-4 and TRBJ2-7, with no clear D. The V and J ends lost 4 bases and 2 bases respectively, with 12 bases between them. The CDR3 has 14 amino acids. CDR3 nucleotides: TGTGCCAGCAGTTCTGTCCGGAAACCCTACGAGCAGTACTTC. Translated, it gives CASSSVRKPYEQYF.

V is TRBV4-3 and J is TRBJ2-3, with D uncertain. The CDR3 covers 17 residues. The germline V and J ends were trimmed by 0 bases and 0 bases, with 13 bases remaining between them. Germline CDR1 LGHNA, CDR2 YSLEER. The CDR3 DNA is TGCGCCAGCAGCCAAGATAGGTGGGCGACTAGCACAGATACGCAGTATTTT. Translation gives CASSQDRWATSTDTQYF.

The chain links TRBV4-3 to TRBJ2-2; D unclear. This CDR3 has 13 residues. Trimming took off 0 bases at V and 5 bases at J, with 4 bases between the two ends. The germline V gene has CDR1 LGHNA and CDR2 YSLEER. The CDR3 DNA follows: TGCGCCAGCAGCCAAGAGAGGACCGGGGAGCTGTTTTTT. Protein product: CASSQERTGELFF.

The chain couples TRBV9 to TRBJ1-1; weak D call: TRBD1 (5 bases). This CDR3 has 15 residues. V lost 0 bases, J lost 3 bases, and 12 bases lay in between. Per germline, CDR1 SGDLS and CDR2 YYNGEE. CDR3 region: CASSVGLGTHTEAFF. CDR3 sequence (DNA): TGTGCCAGCAGCGTAGGTCTAGGGACCCACACTGAAGCTTTCTTT.

V usage is TRBV20-1 and J usage is TRBJ1-6; 7 positions agree with TRBD1. Germline V gives CDR1 DFQATT, CDR2 SNEGSKA (reference sequence). Trimming at V came to 6 bases and at J to 6 bases, leaving 23 bases not matched to a gene. The CDR3 spans 19 residues. The DNA of the CDR3 is TGCAGTGCGTCAACAGGGAGGCTTGAGGGGGGGACAGTTAATTCACCCCTCCACTTT. It translates to CSASTGRLEGGTVNSPLHF.

The CDR3 DNA follows: TGTGCCAGCAGGTCGGGCGGAACAGGGGGAGTCGAGCAGTACTTC. It is translated as CASRSGGTGGVEQYF. This chain uses TRBV12-3 or TRBV12-4 with TRBJ2-7, with 8 bases matching TRBD1. This CDR3 has 15 residues. V lost 6 bases, J lost 6 bases, and 13 bases stayed unmatched.

This clonotype was recorded a few times. The chain is built from TRBV6-2 or TRBV6-3 and TRBJ2-1; 8 nucleotides agree with TRBD1. The length of the CDR3 is 17 residues. Germline loops: CDR1 MNHEY, CDR2 SVGEGT. V lost 5 bases, J lost 6 bases, and 15 bases stayed unmatched. Written as DNA, the CDR3 is TGTGCCAGCAGTAAGGGCCCACAGGGGGAGTTGGGCAATGAGCAGTTCTTC. Translating it yields CASSKGPQGELGNEQFF.

This chain connects TRBV20-1 to TRBJ1-6, with D tentatively TRBD1 (5 bases). V was clipped by 6 bases and J by 9 bases, with 24 bases between them. Germline lookup yields CDR1 DFQATT and CDR2 SNEGSKA (reference sequence). This CDR3 is built from 16 residues. The CDR3 sequence: CSAPRDWVPGGSPLHF. The CDR3 DNA sequence: TGCAGTGCCCCGAGGGATTGGGTCCCGGGGGGTTCACCCCTCCACTTT.

The chain combines TRBV3-1 with TRBJ2-7; D might be TRBD1 or TRBD2, each matching 5 bases. CDR1 is LGHDT, CDR2 YNNKEL, per germline (reference sequence). This CDR3 is built from 15 residues. The ends were cut back, 2 bases at V and 3 bases at J, with 14 bases in the middle. CDR3 amino acids: CASSQTGTPNYEQYF. The CDR3 DNA reads TGTGCCAGCAGCCAAACCGGGACCCCCAACTACGAGCAGTACTTC.

This clonotype was counted only a few times. The V and J genes are TRBV10-3 and TRBJ2-4; possible D gene TRBD1, 5 bases. Germline V gene data show CDR1 as ENHRY and CDR2 as SYGVKD. The germline V and J ends were trimmed by 3 bases and 13 bases, with 10 bases remaining between them. The length of the CDR3 is 11 residues. CDR3 loop: CAISEQAAQYF. The DNA for the CDR3 is TGTGCCATCAGTGAACAGGCTGCGCAGTACTTC.

This clonotype was seen only a few times. The chain uses TRBV12-3 or TRBV12-4 and TRBJ2-5, with 16 bases aligning to TRBD2. V lost 3 bases and J lost 5; bases outside the gene matches: 12. The CDR3 extends over 19 amino acids. In DNA form, the CDR3 reads TGTGCCAGCAGTTTGTTCTCATGGGGACTAGCGGGGGGGCATGAGACCCAGTACTTC. The encoded protein is CASSLFSWGLAGGHETQYF.

This chain links TRBV18 with TRBJ1-4, with unresolved D. Per germline, CDR1 KGHSH and CDR2 LQKENI. This CDR3 is 13 amino acids long. V was cut by 1 base and J by 3 bases, with 3 bases left in between. CDR3 coding DNA: TGTGCCAGCTCACCACAAGCTAATGAAAAACTGTTTTTT. Its translation: CASSPQANEKLFF.

To note about this clonotype: The junction departs from germline at one end; a sequencing error may be responsible. V and J are TRBV3-1 and TRBJ2-5; TRBD1 agrees at 10 bases. CDR1 and CDR2 (germline): LGHDT, YNNKEL (reference sequence). The CDR3 is 15 residues long. The CDR3 region is CAGSQAGQGQETQYF. CDR3 nucleotide sequence: TGTGCCGGCAGCCAAGCGGGACAGGGGCAAGAGACCCAGTACTTT.

A note on this clonotype: A much larger clone lies one base from this, so it may be a read error. The chain carries TRBV5-1 and TRBJ2-1, with TRBD1 matching over 10 bases. Germline V gene lookup returns CDR1 SGHRS and CDR2 YFSETQ. This CDR3 comprises 15 residues. The CDR3 loop reads CAGSWGQGSYNEQFF. The CDR3 DNA follows: TGCGCCGGCAGCTGGGGACAGGGGTCGTACAATGAGCAGTTCTTC.